The present T cell receptor beta chain was sequenced within a study of T cells in Graves' hyperthyroidism and ophthalmopathy. Absence of ophthalmopathy progression within 18 months defined stable Graves' hyperthyroidism. Germline V gives CDR1 MNHEY, CDR2 SMNVEV (reference sequence). The germline V and J ends were trimmed by 5 bases and 6 bases, with 13 bases remaining between them. The CDR3 has 13 residues. TCR beta CDR3 region amplification was performed from RNA transcripts. HTBI primers were the set used in a first-round RT-PCR of the TCR CDR3. MiXCR, run by TCRdb on the multiplex PCR reads, gives a single entry per CDR3 protein. The sample yields around 560,000 distinct CDR3 sequences, approximately 16% seen once.

The TCR was taken from a woman aged 18-29 years with Graves' hyperthyroidism. Source material: blood. The chain has TRBV27 and TRBJ1-1, with D unresolved. CDR3 amino acids: CASSRVAWAEAFF. CDR3 in DNA: TGTGCCAGCAGTAGGGTGGCTTGGGCTGAAGCTTTCTTT.